One sample yielded the 20 T cell receptor beta chains listed below, sequenced in a study of CD8 T cells in ankylosing spondylitis (dated 2017 in TCRdb). Library generation was performed with 5' RACE. The instrument given in TCRdb is Illumina HiSeq 2500. In-frame beta chains were kept once TCRdb had trimmed the public reads at Q25 with fastp and called clones with MiXCR. Rows merge per CDR3 protein into single entries with the most common DNA and genes. Present in this sample are 200,000 to 250,000 distinct CDR3 sequences, roughly 32% of which were seen just once. The ten largest make up 3.5% to 4.5% of the sample. Sequences were obtained from blood, either unsorted or a sorted T cell fraction (not recorded which). These receptors were taken from a male donor with ankylosing spondylitis or in good health (not recorded which).

This CDR3 reads CASIIPDRGTGELFF. The CDR3 DNA sequence: TGTGCCAGCATTATCCCGGACAGGGGAACCGGGGAGCTGTTTTTT. The chain uses TRBV12-3 or TRBV12-4 and TRBJ2-2, with 9 positions matching TRBD1. With V trimmed by 7 bases and J by 5 bases, 8 bases remained unmatched. The length of the CDR3 is 15 residues.

V gene TRBV7-3 combines with J gene TRBJ2-1; 10 bases match TRBD2. Trimming removed 4 bases from V and 0 bases from J; junction bases left unmatched: 12. The CDR3 loop spans 19 amino acids. Germline CDR1 and CDR2: SGHTA and FQGTGA. The CDR3 region has the DNA TGTGCCAGCAGCTCCTCAGCGGGGGGGCCAAGGAGCTCCTACAATGAGCAGTTCTTC. Residues: CASSSSAGGPRSSYNEQFF.

The V call is TRBV5-1, the J call TRBJ2-7; D may be TRBD1 (5 bases). V gave up 4 bases and J gave up 5 bases, with 10 bases separating them. Germline CDR1 SGHRS, CDR2 YFSETQ. This CDR3 is built from 12 residues. The CDR3 region is CASSGMDNEQYF. The CDR3 DNA is TGCGCCAGCAGCGGGATGGACAACGAGCAGTACTTC.

The genes are TRBV20-1 and TRBJ2-2, with 8 positions matching TRBD1. Per the germline V gene, CDR1 is DFQATT and CDR2 is SNEGSKA (reference sequence). The CDR3 consists of 14 residues. Trimming removed 7 bases from V and 1 base from J; junction bases left unmatched: 5. The CDR3 region is CSGAGTGNTGELFF. The CDR3 nucleotides are TGCAGTGGGGCCGGGACAGGGAACACCGGGGAGCTGTTTTTT.

This chain joins TRBV5-1 and TRBJ2-2; the D call may be TRBD1 or TRBD2 (5 bases each). Germline V gene data show CDR1 as SGHRS and CDR2 as YFSETQ. CDR3 size: 14 residues. The germline V and J ends were trimmed by 2 bases and 4 bases, with 9 bases remaining between them. CDR3 sequence (DNA): TGCGCCAGCAGCTTCCCGAGGGGCACCGGGGAGCTGTTTTTT. As protein: CASSFPRGTGELFF.

This clonotype was observed a few times. V gene TRBV6-1 combines with J gene TRBJ2-7; D is perhaps TRBD2 (6 bases). The CDR3 is made up of 14 amino acids. With 5 bases removed from V and 0 bases from J, the gap between germline ends came to 11 bases. From germline, CDR1 is MNHNS and CDR2 SASEGT. The CDR3 region has the DNA TGTGCCAGCAGTCCCCTGGGGGGCTCCTACGAGCAGTACTTC. This codes for CASSPLGGSYEQYF.

Only a few counts were recorded for this clonotype. The CDR3 protein is CSAHGRVNNSPLHF. The CDR3 DNA reads as TGCAGTGCTCACGGCAGGGTTAATAATTCACCCCTCCACTTT. This chain connects TRBV20-1 to TRBJ1-6; possible D gene TRBD1, 5 bases. Germline CDR1 is DFQATT and CDR2 is SNEGSKA (reference sequence). Trimming left V 5 bases short and J 5 bases short, with 13 bases between. CDR3 length: 14 amino acids.

This clonotype was detected only a few times. This rearrangement joins TRBV20-1 to TRBJ1-1, with 11 bases matching TRBD1. Germline CDR1 DFQATT, CDR2 SNEGSKA (reference sequence). CDR3 length: 12 residues. The CDR3 spells CRPGQGATEAFF. The CDR3 DNA follows: TGCAGGCCAGGACAGGGGGCTACTGAAGCTTTCTTT.

This clonotype was observed at least ten times. The chain employs TRBV29-1 and TRBJ2-1; D is unresolved. Germline V lookup: CDR1 SQVTM, CDR2 ANQGSEA. The V end lost 2 bases, the J end lost 6 bases, and 11 bases lay between the germline ends. This CDR3 comprises 13 residues. CDR3 protein: CSVELGHTNEQFF. The CDR3 nucleotides are TGCAGCGTTGAATTAGGCCACACCAATGAGCAGTTCTTC.

The table lists this clonotype with a count of one. The rearrangement joins TRBV7-6 to TRBJ2-3; 10 bases line up with TRBD2. This CDR3 is 20 amino acids long. Germline CDR1 is SGHVS and CDR2 is FNYEAQ. The trim removed 5 bases at V and 3 bases at J, leaving 20 bases unmatched. DNA of the CDR3: TGTGCCAGCAGCCCCCGTTGGGCGAGCGGGGGGGCCAGTGTGACAGATACGCAGTATTTT. Its translation: CASSPRWASGGASVTDTQYF.

This clonotype was recorded a few times. The rearrangement joins TRBV4-2 to TRBJ2-3, with D possibly matching TRBD2 (5 bases). Germline V lookup: CDR1 LGHNA, CDR2 YNFKEQ. V was cut by 1 base and J by 8 bases, with 16 bases left in between. This CDR3 comprises 15 residues. CDR3 in amino acids: CASSQAEPGVGTQYF. The CDR3 coding sequence is TGTGCCAGCAGCCAAGCTGAGCCCGGGGTCGGTACGCAGTATTTT.

This chain links TRBV7-2 with TRBJ2-7; D is undetermined. This CDR3 contains 12 residues. Germline assignment: CDR1 SGHTA and CDR2 FQGNSA. V lost 3 bases, J lost 1 base, and 4 bases lay in between. For the CDR3, the DNA is TGTGCCAGCAGCTTCTGGTCCTACGAGCAGTACTTC. Protein product: CASSFWSYEQYF. Looking up the rest from reference TRBV7-2 and TRBJ2-7 gives the full variable domain: GAGVSQSPSNKVTEKGKDVELRCDPISGHTALYWYRQSLGQGLEFLIYFQGNSAPDKSGLPSDRFSAERTGGSVSTLTIQRTQQEDSAVYLCASSFWSYEQYFGPGTRLTVT.

This clonotype was counted many times. The genes are TRBV29-1 and TRBJ2-5; D not resolved. This CDR3 contains 16 residues. Germline assignment: CDR1 SQVTM and CDR2 ANQGSEA. V lost 3 bases and J lost 4, with 21 bases in between. The CDR3 nucleotides read TGCAGCGTTGAGCTGGCCGAGTGGGGTGGATCAGAGACCCAGTACTTC. Protein sequence: CSVELAEWGGSETQYF.

The V gene is TRBV10-3, the J gene TRBJ2-7; D is unresolved. Trimming stripped 3 bases from V and 6 bases from J, with 18 bases between. Germline V lookup: CDR1 ENHRY, CDR2 SYGVKD. This CDR3 comprises 15 residues. The CDR3 DNA follows: TGTGCCATCAGTGACGGGCTAAGTCTTTTAGGCGAGCAGTACTTC. Amino acid sequence: CAISDGLSLLGEQYF.

The V call is TRBV7-2, the J call TRBJ2-5; 7 bases match TRBD1. CDR1 and CDR2 (germline): SGHTA, FQGNSA. The CDR3 contains 14 residues. Trimming removed 2 bases from V and 1 base from J; junction bases left unmatched: 1. This chain's CDR3 is CASSLHRGQETQYF. In nucleotides, the CDR3 is TGTGCCAGCAGCTTACACAGGGGCCAAGAGACCCAGTACTTC.

The chain carries TRBV20-1 and TRBJ1-4; TRBD1 agrees at 7 bases. There are 12 residues in the CDR3. J was trimmed by 13 bases and V by 0 bases; bases with no gene match: 5. Germline V lookup: CDR1 DFQATT, CDR2 SNEGSKA (reference sequence). Here the CDR3 reads CSARDAQGGLFF. The DNA of the CDR3 is TGCAGTGCTAGAGATGCCCAGGGGGGACTGTTTTTT.

The chain recombines TRBV7-2 with TRBJ2-3, with a tentative D call TRBD2 (5 bases). CDR3 length: 16 amino acids. Per the germline V gene, CDR1 is SGHTA and CDR2 is FQGNSA. V was pared by 4 bases and J by 1 base, with 15 bases between. CDR3 sequence: CASSSRRLARTDTQYF. The DNA of the CDR3 is TGTGCCAGCAGCTCAAGGCGGCTAGCCCGCACAGATACGCAGTATTTT.

The chain recombines TRBV7-9 with TRBJ2-5, with D perhaps TRBD1 (5 bases). This CDR3 comprises 14 residues. Trimming pared 6 bases from V and 2 bases from J, leaving 13 bases between. Germline V lookup: CDR1 SEHNR, CDR2 FQNEAQ (reference sequence). The CDR3 loop reads CASRHGAGQETQYF. DNA for the CDR3: TGTGCCAGCAGGCATGGGGCAGGACAAGAGACCCAGTACTTC.

This clonotype was detected only once. This chain uses TRBV12-3 or TRBV12-4 with TRBJ1-5, with D maybe TRBD1 (6 bases). V was cut by 6 bases and J by 1 base, with 19 bases left in between. CDR3 length: 17 amino acids. This chain's CDR3 is CASRKGGIWGSNQPQHF. In nucleotides, the CDR3 is TGTGCCAGCAGGAAAGGGGGAATATGGGGAAGCAATCAGCCCCAGCATTTT.

This clonotype turned up a few times. The gene calls are TRBV9 and TRBJ2-7; TRBD1 might be the D (5 bases). This CDR3 has 14 residues. The germline V and J ends were trimmed by 0 bases and 3 bases, with 10 bases remaining between them. The germline gives CDR1 SGDLS, CDR2 YYNGEE. CDR3 nucleotides: TGTGCCAGCAGCGTAGACACCCAGGGCTACGAGCAGTACTTC. This translates into CASSVDTQGYEQYF.